This T cell receptor beta chain stems from a study of regulatory T cells in long-lasting Graves disease. Study conclusions and caveats: Persistent disease was associated with favored TRBV28 usage and with favored use of TRBJ1-2 and TRBJ2-5.

With iRepertoire HTBI primers and Arm-PCR of CDR3 regions, TCR beta libraries were built. Each CDR3 protein gets one entry after TCRdb re-called the multiplex PCR reads with MiXCR. Of fewer than 500,000 distinct CDR3 sequences in the sample, around 15% were seen once. The time point: newly diagnosed GD, antithyroid drugs for less than 3 months. The authors made the TCR library using RNA they extracted from PBMCs. This clonotype was counted a few times. Antigen specificity is unknown. The junction had 4 bases not matched to a gene; V was cut back by 6 bases and J by 3 bases. This CDR3 has 14 residues. Per the germline V gene, CDR1 is ENHRY and CDR2 is SYGVKD. The sample was also reused in another study, on T cells in Graves' hyperthyroidism and ophthalmopathy.

Sequenced here: peripheral blood mononuclear cells (PBMCs), sampled at new diagnosis, from a patient treated with antithyroid drugs. The origin of this receptor is a man aged 35 to 55 with Graves disease. The J gene is TRBJ2-1, the V gene TRBV10-3, with TRBD1 identical over 8 bases. The CDR3 region is CAIRGQVYYNEQFF. In DNA, the CDR3 is TGTGCCATCAGGGGACAGGTATACTACAATGAGCAGTTCTTC.